The next 30 T cell receptor beta chains were all read from a single sample in a study of OX40 agonist ivuxolimab in advanced cancers. TCRdb's table, derived via immunoSEQ multiplex PCR, lists solely in-frame clones and lacks some. This sample carries tens of thousands of clones, approximately 90% of them seen once, and the ten largest clones take 6.5% to 9%. Material: CD4+ or CD8+ T cells sorted from blood, obtained in a trial of the OX40 agonist ivuxolimab. These receptors came from an adult with an advanced solid tumor such as melanoma, head and neck, liver or kidney cancer.

This chain connects TRBV11-2 to TRBJ2-7, with D possibly TRBD2 on 6 matching bases. V was shortened by 1 base and J by 13 bases, with 14 bases between the two germline ends. Germline V CDR1 and CDR2: SGHAT, FQNNGV. The CDR3 runs to 12 residues. CDR3 coding DNA: TGTGCCAGCAGCTTAGGGGGGGTGAAGCGCTACTTC. It translates to CASSLGGVKRYF.

The gene calls are TRBV6-1 and TRBJ2-1; 7 nucleotides line up with TRBD2. There are 19 residues in the CDR3. With V trimmed by 0 bases and J by 6 bases, 17 bases remained unmatched. Germline CDR1 and CDR2: MNHNS and SASEGT. The CDR3 region has the DNA TGTGCCAGCAGTGAAGCGCTTTTCTCCCTGGCGGGAGAGTCCAATGAGCAGTTCTTC. It yields the protein CASSEALFSLAGESNEQFF.

This clone was seen a single time. The chain couples TRBV5-1 to TRBJ1-1; possibly TRBD1 for D (5 bases). The length of the CDR3 is 16 residues. V gave up 0 bases and J gave up 4 bases, with 16 bases separating them. Germline assignment: CDR1 SGHRS and CDR2 YFSETQ. The CDR3 sequence: CASSLGNGVQGTEAFF. CDR3 sequence (DNA): TGCGCCAGCAGCTTGGGGAACGGGGTGCAGGGCACTGAAGCTTTCTTT.

V and J are TRBV6-6 and TRBJ1-1; D gene unclear. CDR3 length equals 14 residues. Per germline, CDR1 MNHNY and CDR2 SVGAGI (reference sequence). The V and J ends lost 0 bases and 0 bases respectively, with 5 bases between them. The CDR3, as DNA: TGTGCCAGCAGTTACTCGGCGATGAACACTGAAGCTTTCTTT. This gives the protein CASSYSAMNTEAFF.

This clone was found a few times. The rearrangement links TRBV18 to TRBJ1-3; D not resolved. Germline-derived CDR1 and CDR2 are KGHSH and LQKENI. This CDR3 comprises 15 residues. With 2 bases removed from V and 0 bases from J, the gap between germline ends came to 8 bases. Written as DNA, the CDR3 is TGTGCCAGCTCACCAAGAGAGCGCTCTGGAAACACCATATATTTT. Translation: CASSPRERSGNTIYF. Complete variable domain (other parts from reference TRBV18 and TRBJ1-3): NAGVMQNPRHLVRRRGQEARLRCSPMKGHSHVYWYRQLPEEGLKFMVYLQKENIIDESGMPKERFSAEFPKEGPSILRIQQVVRGDSAAYFCASSPRERSGNTIYFGEGSWLTVV.

This sequence joins TRBV5-6 and TRBJ2-1; maybe TRBD1 (5 bases). The CDR3 is 12 residues long. Germline loops: CDR1 SGHDT, CDR2 YYEEEE. Trimming cost V 6 bases and J 7 bases, with 11 bases left between them. CDR3 loop: CASTKGWNEQFF. In DNA, the CDR3 is TGTGCCAGCACCAAGGGGTGGAATGAGCAGTTCTTC.

The chain links TRBV5-5 to TRBJ2-3, with a weak D call TRBD2 (6 bases). From germline, CDR1 is SGHKS and CDR2 YYEKEE (reference sequence). This CDR3 is 14 amino acids long. V gave up 5 bases and J gave up 0 bases, with 10 bases separating them. The CDR3 coding sequence is TGTGCCAGCAGATTCAGCGGGAGCACAGATACGCAGTATTTT. Encoded protein: CASRFSGSTDTQYF.

The V gene is TRBV6-6, the J gene TRBJ2-7; 9 bases are shared with TRBD1. This CDR3 comprises 15 residues. The V gene end was trimmed by 1 base and the J gene end by 2 bases; junction bases not matched to a gene: 3. CDR1 is MNHNY and CDR2 is SVGAGI in the germline V gene (reference sequence). As DNA, the CDR3 is TGTGCCAGCAGTTACTTAGACAGGGGGGCCTACGAGCAGTACTTC. It encodes CASSYLDRGAYEQYF.

The genes are TRBV15 and TRBJ2-1, with 9 positions matching TRBD1. The V gene's germline CDR1 is LNHNV and CDR2 YYDKDF (reference sequence). V was clipped by 5 bases and J by 9 bases; unmatched bases: 8. CDR3 size: 14 residues. CDR3 region: CATSQGQGGSEQFF. CDR3 DNA sequence: TGTGCCACCAGCCAGGGACAGGGCGGCAGTGAGCAGTTCTTC.

The gene calls are TRBV6-4 and TRBJ2-2; no clear D gene. The germline gives CDR1 MRHNA, CDR2 SNTAGT. This CDR3 has 13 amino acids. V was cut by 2 bases and J by 5 bases, with 6 bases left in between. The CDR3 reads CASSDGGTGELFF. The CDR3 bases are TGTGCCAGCAGTGACGGCGGAACCGGGGAGCTGTTTTTT.

This chain uses TRBV28 with TRBJ1-1; no reliable D call. This CDR3 region has 11 residues. V was clipped by 3 bases and J by 5 bases, with 4 bases between them. The germline V gene has CDR1 MDHEN and CDR2 SYDVKM. CDR3 loop: CASSFGTEAFF. DNA of the CDR3: TGTGCCAGCAGTTTTGGGACTGAAGCTTTCTTT.

This clone was observed once. This chain connects TRBV4-1 to TRBJ2-2; 7 nucleotides align to TRBD2. The germline gives CDR1 MGHRA, CDR2 YSYEKL. Unmatched junction bases numbered 6, after V lost 1 base and J lost 7 bases. The CDR3 is made up of 15 amino acids. The DNA of the CDR3 is TGCGCCAGCAGCCAAGGGACTAGTGCTCTCGGGGAGCTGTTTTTT. As protein: CASSQGTSALGELFF.

The chain combines TRBV9 with TRBJ2-1; 12 bases match TRBD2. The length of the CDR3 is 18 residues. CDR1 and CDR2 (germline): SGDLS, YYNGEE. V shed 3 bases and J 7 bases; nucleotides not matched to a gene: 14. The CDR3: CASSAPQTSGRGENEQFF. DNA for the CDR3: TGTGCCAGCAGCGCCCCCCAGACTAGCGGGAGAGGTGAAAATGAGCAGTTCTTC.

This clone was counted only a few times. The V call is TRBV10-3, the J call TRBJ2-7; D is undetermined. The germline V gene encodes CDR1 ENHRY and CDR2 SYGVKD. V lost 0 bases and J lost 0, with 12 bases in between. The length of the CDR3 is 16 residues. In nucleotides, the CDR3 is TGTGCCATCAGTGAGTCGTTGATAAGGAGCTCCTACGAGCAGTACTTC. It codes for CAISESLIRSSYEQYF.

The V call is TRBV19, the J call TRBJ2-4; tentatively, D is TRBD1 (6 bases). The V end was cut by 7 bases, the J end by 1 base, with 17 bases between. This CDR3 is 16 amino acids long. The germline V gene has CDR1 LNHDA and CDR2 SQIVND (reference sequence). The CDR3 bases are TGTGCCAGTATAGGCAGGGGAGATGTGGCCAAAAACATTCAGTACTTC. Its protein is CASIGRGDVAKNIQYF.

The chain carries TRBV5-6 and TRBJ2-3, with TRBD1 identical over 11 bases. The CDR3 covers 15 residues. The V gene end was trimmed by 4 bases and the J gene end by 6 bases; junction bases not matched to a gene: 7. CDR1 and CDR2 from the germline V gene are SGHDT and YYEEEE. CDR3 in DNA: TGTGCCAGCAGCCCCTCGGGACAGGGGGACGATACGCAGTATTTT. Translation: CASSPSGQGDDTQYF.

The chain couples TRBV4-1 to TRBJ2-7; D is possibly TRBD1 (7 bases). V lost 0 bases and J lost 3, with 18 bases in between. The CDR3 spans 17 residues. In germline, CDR1 is MGHRA, CDR2 YSYEKL. For the CDR3, the DNA is TGCGCCAGCAGCCAAGACCCGGGCAGGGGGGATTTCTACGAGCAGTACTTC. Protein sequence: CASSQDPGRGDFYEQYF.

This chain uses TRBV2 with TRBJ2-4, with a weak D call TRBD2 (6 bases). CDR3 size: 16 residues. Trimming removed 3 bases from V and 6 bases from J, with 18 bases in between. The germline CDR1 and CDR2 sequences are SNHLY and FYNNEI. This CDR3 is CASSELRGTYLNIQYF. The CDR3 DNA follows: TGTGCCAGCAGTGAGCTGCGCGGGACGTACCTAAACATTCAGTACTTC.

V gene TRBV9 combines with J gene TRBJ2-7, with 10 bases matching TRBD1. Germline loops: CDR1 SGDLS, CDR2 YYNGEE. With 2 bases clipped from V and 4 bases from J, the junction kept 3 bases outside the gene matches. The CDR3 spans 14 residues. The CDR3: CASSVGQGTYEQYF. In DNA, the CDR3 is TGTGCCAGCAGCGTGGGACAGGGGACATACGAGCAGTACTTC.

The genes are TRBV11-3 and TRBJ1-1; D unclear. Germline V gene sequence: CDR1 SGHNT, CDR2 YENEEA. This CDR3 region has 15 residues. V dropped 1 base and J dropped 3 bases, with 12 bases sitting between them. As DNA, the CDR3 is TGTGCCAGCAGCTTAGGCGGCGGGCTGCACACTGAAGCTTTCTTT. This encodes CASSLGGGLHTEAFF.

The rearrangement uses TRBV7-3 and TRBJ2-1; 13 nucleotides align to TRBD2. CDR3 size: 19 residues. Germline loops: CDR1 SGHTA, CDR2 FQGTGA. V shed 4 bases and J 0 bases; nucleotides not matched to a gene: 9. CDR3: CASSSPGTSGKSSYNEQFF. The CDR3 nucleotides are TGTGCCAGCAGCTCACCCGGGACTAGCGGGAAGAGCTCCTACAATGAGCAGTTCTTC.

The V gene is TRBV19, the J gene TRBJ2-2, with D possibly matching TRBD1 (6 bases). The V end was cut by 5 bases, the J end by 7 bases, with 14 bases between. The germline V gene encodes CDR1 LNHDA and CDR2 SQIVND (reference sequence). This CDR3 has 14 residues. The CDR3: CASSPYRDHGELFF. In nucleotides, the CDR3 is TGTGCCAGTAGTCCCTACAGGGATCACGGGGAGCTGTTTTTT.

Only a few counts were recorded for this clone. The J gene is TRBJ1-1, the V gene TRBV27, with unresolved D. Trimming removed 7 bases at V and 3 bases at J, with 24 bases between. The CDR3 runs to 17 residues. Germline V gives CDR1 MNHEY, CDR2 SMNVEV (reference sequence). CDR3 amino acids: CASISSQVDFRYTEAFF. CDR3 in DNA: TGTGCCAGCATCTCTTCCCAGGTGGACTTTAGGTACACTGAAGCTTTCTTT.

V gene TRBV5-1 combines with J gene TRBJ1-1, with D possibly being TRBD1 (5 bases). Trimming removed 4 bases at V and 8 bases at J, with 9 bases between. The CDR3 totals 11 residues. CDR1 SGHRS and CDR2 YFSETQ come from the germline V gene. DNA of the CDR3: TGCGCCAGCAGCGTGAGGGGCGAAGCTTTCTTT. It codes for CASSVRGEAFF. The entire variable domain, with the rest obtained from reference TRBV5-1 and TRBJ1-1, is as follows: KAGVTQTPRYLIKTRGQQVTLSCSPISGHRSVSWYQQTPGQGLQFLFEYFSETQRNKGNFPGRFSGRQFSNSRSEMNVSTLELGDSALYLCASSVRGEAFFGQGTRLTVV.

The genes are TRBV12-5 and TRBJ2-1; 7 nucleotides line up with TRBD2. The trim removed 6 bases at V and 15 bases at J, leaving 17 bases unmatched. Germline CDR1 and CDR2: LGHNT and FRNRAP. This CDR3 contains 14 residues. As DNA, the CDR3 is TGTGCTAGTGGACCTACACCCGGGACTATGCCGGGGTTCTTC. Translating gives CASGPTPGTMPGFF.

This sequence joins TRBV28 and TRBJ2-2; D not certain. V lost 9 bases, J lost 5 bases, and 19 bases lay in between. The CDR3 has 15 residues. The germline CDR1 and CDR2 sequences are MDHEN and SYDVKM. The CDR3 nucleotides read TGTGCCAGTTACATTCAGACCCACGGAACCGGGGAGCTGTTTTTT. As protein: CASYIQTHGTGELFF.

The rearrangement links TRBV2 to TRBJ1-5; no reliable D call. Deletions cut 0 bases from V and 7 bases from J, with 10 bases between. CDR3 size: 14 residues. Germline CDR1 SNHLY, CDR2 FYNNEI. The CDR3 region has the DNA TGTGCCAGCAGTGAAGCGACATCGGGCCAGCCCCAGCATTTT. Translation gives CASSEATSGQPQHF.

This clone was counted once. The chain recombines TRBV7-9 with TRBJ1-1; a possible D gene is TRBD1 (5 bases). The CDR3 extends over 11 amino acids. Germline values: CDR1 SEHNR, CDR2 FQNEAQ (reference sequence). Trimming pared 6 bases from V and 8 bases from J, leaving 10 bases between. The CDR3 here is CASRGEGEAFF. The CDR3, as DNA: TGTGCCAGCAGGGGAGAGGGGGAAGCTTTCTTT. The full variable domain, rest sourced from reference TRBV7-9 and TRBJ1-1, is DTGVSQNPRHKITKRGQNVTFRCDPISEHNRLYWYRQTLGQGPEFLTYFQNEAQLEKSRLLSDRFSAERPKGSFSTLEIQRTEQGDSAMYLCASRGEGEAFFGQGTRLTVV.

The CDR3 region has the DNA TGTGCCTGGAGTGCTGTCAGGATAGGCACAGATACGCAGTATTTT. It is translated as CAWSAVRIGTDTQYF. This rearrangement joins TRBV30 to TRBJ2-3; D gene uncertain. The CDR3 spans 15 residues. V was trimmed by 1 base and J by 1 base, leaving 12 bases between them. Per the germline V gene, CDR1 is GTSNPN and CDR2 is SVGIG (reference sequence).

The chain uses TRBV9 and TRBJ1-1; 12 bases are shared with TRBD1. The CDR3 has 16 residues. The V gene end was trimmed by 0 bases and the J gene end by 4 bases; junction bases not matched to a gene: 4. CDR1 SGDLS and CDR2 YYNGEE come from the germline V gene. The DNA for the CDR3 is TGTGCCAGCAGCGTAGAGGGACAGGGGGCGATCACTGAAGCTTTCTTT. It encodes CASSVEGQGAITEAFF.